The entry that follows covers one TCR beta chain sequence. The sample belongs to a study of Ad26.COV2.S vaccination and SARS-CoV-2 variants. Study-wide background: Ad26.COV2.S, an intramuscular injection, was given once or twice 56 days apart.

With V trimmed by 4 bases and J by 2 bases, 8 bases remained unmatched. Germline CDR1 is LGHNA and CDR2 is YSLEER. The CDR3 sequence is 17 residues long. Clones were read by immunoSEQ multiplex PCR, and TCRdb kept only the in-frame ones, dropping some. The table includes around 270,000 clones, roughly nine tenths detected once. Treatment described: some 20 received Ad26.COV2.S at low or high dose, single or two shots; about 5 received placebo; per-sample allocation not given. Sample collection was performed on day 63 after the first vaccine or placebo injection. The chain links TRBV4-3 to TRBJ2-5, with 12 bases matching TRBD2. The receptor was isolated from a person between 18 and 59 years old who received the Ad26.COV2.S COVID-19 vaccine or a placebo. The material sequenced was peripheral blood, taken in a trial of Ad26.COV2.S vaccine versus placebo. CDR3 in amino acids: CASSPMTSGGLQETQYF. Written as DNA, the CDR3 is TGCGCCAGCAGCCCCATGACTAGCGGGGGTCTGCAAGAGACCCAGTACTTC.